Following are 6 T cell receptor beta chains from one sample sequenced in a study of OX40 agonist ivuxolimab in advanced cancers. The table came from immunoSEQ multiplex PCR; TCRdb's copy has only in-frame clones and leaves some out. This table holds roughly 30,000 clones, roughly 89% found once. This specimen consisted of CD4+ or CD8+ T cells sorted from blood, obtained in a trial of the OX40 agonist ivuxolimab. The receptors derive from an adult with an advanced solid tumor such as melanoma, head and neck, liver or kidney cancer.

V and J are TRBV7-2 and TRBJ1-5; 10 positions agree with TRBD1. V trimming: 3 bases; J trimming: 0 bases; junction bases outside the gene matches: 8. The germline V gene has CDR1 SGHTA and CDR2 FQGNSA. This CDR3 has 18 amino acids. The DNA of the CDR3 is TGTGCCAGCAGCTTTATCGGGGGGACAGGGGTTAGCAATCAGCCCCAGCATTTT. As protein: CASSFIGGTGVSNQPQHF. Together with reference TRBV7-2 and TRBJ1-5, the CDR3 gives the full variable domain: GAGVSQSPSNKVTEKGKDVELRCDPISGHTALYWYRQSLGQGLEFLIYFQGNSAPDKSGLPSDRFSAERTGGSVSTLTIQRTQQEDSAVYLCASSFIGGTGVSNQPQHFGDGTRLSIL.

A single count supports this clone. The CDR3, as DNA: TGTGCCAGCAGACAGGGTTTCGTGAACACTGAAGCTTTCTTT. It yields the protein CASRQGFVNTEAFF. The V call is TRBV2, the J call TRBJ1-1, with D maybe TRBD1 (6 bases). In germline, CDR1 is SNHLY, CDR2 FYNNEI. The CDR3 sequence is 14 residues long. V was cut by 6 bases and J by 0 bases, with 11 bases left in between.

This rearrangement joins TRBV10-1 to TRBJ2-2; D uncertain. The CDR3 has 15 residues. V dropped 0 bases and J dropped 3 bases, with 8 bases sitting between them. Per germline, CDR1 WNHNN and CDR2 SYGVQD (reference sequence). The CDR3 here is CASSESSWDTGELFF. CDR3 bases: TGCGCCAGCAGTGAGTCGTCGTGGGACACCGGGGAGCTGTTTTTT.

The chain uses TRBV10-1 and TRBJ2-1, with D possibly TRBD2 on 6 matching bases. CDR1 and CDR2 (germline): WNHNN, SYGVQD (reference sequence). V lost 8 bases and J 9 bases, leaving 20 bases between the germline ends. The length of the CDR3 is 14 residues. The CDR3 spells CASHLTGVDAEQFF. CDR3 DNA: TGCGCCAGCCATCTGACGGGAGTCGATGCTGAGCAGTTCTTC.

This chain connects TRBV7-9 to TRBJ2-1; D gene uncertain. Germline V gene lookup returns CDR1 SEHNR and CDR2 FQNEAQ (reference sequence). The CDR3 runs 13 residues. V dropped 3 bases and J dropped 5 bases, with 8 bases sitting between them. CDR3 sequence: CASSLAPNNEQFF. CDR3 sequence (DNA): TGTGCCAGCAGCTTGGCCCCTAACAATGAGCAGTTCTTC.

This rearrangement joins TRBV7-2 to TRBJ2-2; a possible D gene is TRBD1 (6 bases). This CDR3 is 13 amino acids long. The germline gives CDR1 SGHTA, CDR2 FQGNSA. The V end was cut by 5 bases, the J end by 8 bases, with 12 bases between. The CDR3 coding sequence is TGTGCCAGCAGCGCAACAGGGTCAGGGGAGCTGTTTTTT. This encodes CASSATGSGELFF. Combining the CDR3 with reference TRBV7-2 and TRBJ2-2 gives the whole variable domain GAGVSQSPSNKVTEKGKDVELRCDPISGHTALYWYRQSLGQGLEFLIYFQGNSAPDKSGLPSDRFSAERTGGSVSTLTIQRTQQEDSAVYLCASSATGSGELFFGEGSRLTVL.